These 4 T cell receptor beta chains originate from one sample sequenced in a study of OX40 agonist ivuxolimab in advanced cancers. Generated by immunoSEQ multiplex PCR, the TCRdb table keeps only in-frame clones and is missing some. The top ten hold around 0.3% of the sample, which has about 99,000 clones, 75% to 95% seen once. Sequenced here: CD4+ or CD8+ T cells sorted from blood, sampled in a trial of the OX40 agonist ivuxolimab. The source is an adult with an advanced solid tumor such as melanoma, head and neck, liver or kidney cancer.

This clone has just one count. This chain links TRBV18 with TRBJ2-5; 14 bases map to TRBD2. This CDR3 is built from 17 residues. V shed 4 bases, J shed 4 bases, and the junction held 8 bases outside the gene matches. Germline CDR1 is KGHSH and CDR2 is LQKENI. In DNA form, the CDR3 reads TGTGCCAGCTCACTTCAAGCCGGGACTAGCGGGAGAGAGACCCAGTACTTC. Residues: CASSLQAGTSGRETQYF.

The chain couples TRBV28 to TRBJ2-2, with 8 bases that match TRBD1. V lost 5 bases, J lost 7 bases, and 9 bases stayed unmatched. The length of the CDR3 is 15 residues. Germline V gene sequence: CDR1 MDHEN, CDR2 SYDVKM. The CDR3 DNA sequence: TGTGCCAGCAGTCGACCGGACAGGGCTGTCGGGGAGCTGTTTTTT. Its translation: CASSRPDRAVGELFF.

J is TRBJ2-1 and V is TRBV5-1; 7 nucleotides line up with TRBD1. V dropped 6 bases and J dropped 2; count of bases not matched to a gene: 8. Germline lookup yields CDR1 SGHRS and CDR2 YFSETQ. The CDR3 consists of 15 residues. In nucleotides, the CDR3 is TGCGCCAGCAAGCGGTCCACAGGGGCCTACAATGAGCAGTTCTTC. Amino acid sequence: CASKRSTGAYNEQFF.

The chain employs TRBV5-5 and TRBJ2-3, with D possibly being TRBD2 (6 bases). The CDR3 contains 15 residues. The V and J ends lost 1 base and 5 bases respectively, with 14 bases between them. Germline loops: CDR1 SGHKS, CDR2 YYEKEE (reference sequence). CDR3 nucleotide sequence: TGTGCCAGCAGCTTGACGGGACTGACTCTAGATACGCAGTATTTT. Its translation: CASSLTGLTLDTQYF.